One sample yielded the 17 T cell receptor beta chains listed below, sequenced in a study of identical twins (dated by TCRdb to 2015 to 2016). The library was produced with 5' RACE. The instrument given in TCRdb is Illumina HiSeq 2000. The public reads were reanalyzed by TCRdb: fastp trimming at Q25, MiXCR alignment, in-frame beta chains only. Each CDR3 protein gets just one entry, which takes the most common genes and DNA from the rows behind it. In all, the sample holds hundreds of thousands of distinct CDR3 sequences, and approximately 6.1% of those were seen once. 1.5% to 2% of the sample is in the top ten clones. Source material: naive T cells sorted from blood. This specimen's cell subset or site label, per the study, means: cells isolated with a human naive T-cell isolation kit. The receptors here all came from a man aged 18 to 35 in good health.

At least ten counts were recorded for this clonotype. The chain carries TRBV12-3 or TRBV12-4 and TRBJ2-5, with TRBD2 identical over 7 bases. J lost 1 base, V lost 6 bases, and 2 bases had no gene match. The CDR3 has 13 amino acids. The CDR3 DNA sequence: TGTGCCAGCAGAACTAGCGCCCAAGAGACCCAGTACTTC. It specifies CASRTSAQETQYF.

This clonotype was observed a handful of times. This chain connects TRBV7-8 to TRBJ1-5; D may be TRBD1 (5 bases). V was shortened by 4 bases and J by 6 bases, with 22 bases between the two germline ends. Germline V gene lookup returns CDR1 SGHVS and CDR2 FQNEAQ. The CDR3 spans 17 residues. The CDR3 sequence: CASSSPGKQGIRQPQHF. Here the CDR3 DNA reads TGTGCCAGCAGCTCCCCCGGAAAGCAGGGCATTCGTCAGCCCCAGCATTTT.

On this clonotype: In this CDR3 the conserved last residue, phenylalanine or tryptophan, is missing, so a read error is likely. This chain connects TRBV5-6 to TRBJ2-3; 8 nucleotides agree with TRBD1. Germline CDR1 reads SGHDT; CDR2 reads YYEEEE. With 4 bases clipped from V and 4 bases from J, the junction kept 8 bases outside the gene matches. The CDR3 covers 15 residues. Written as DNA, the CDR3 is TGTGCCAGCAGCCCTGGACAGGGAGCCGCAGATACGCAGTATTAT. It translates to CASSPGQGAADTQYY.

This clonotype was counted between two and nine times. J is TRBJ2-1 and V is TRBV14; D is perhaps TRBD2 (5 bases). The CDR3 totals 15 residues. The V gene lost 3 bases and the J gene lost 6 bases, with 15 bases spanning the gap. Germline V lookup: CDR1 SGHDN, CDR2 FVKESK. This CDR3 is CASSQEVSMSNEQFF. CDR3 coding DNA: TGTGCCAGCAGCCAGGAGGTCTCCATGTCCAATGAGCAGTTCTTC.

The chain combines TRBV10-1 with TRBJ2-2, with a tentative D call TRBD2 (5 bases). This CDR3 region has 13 residues. V dropped 8 bases and J dropped 7 bases, with 14 bases sitting between them. Germline-derived CDR1 and CDR2 are WNHNN and SYGVQD (reference sequence). The CDR3 nucleotides are TGCGCCAGCGGTAGTCGGACTGGCGGGGAGCTGTTTTTT. Its translation: CASGSRTGGELFF.

The chain joins TRBV5-6 to TRBJ2-2, with a possible D match to TRBD2 (5 bases). The CDR3 has 15 residues. V lost 0 bases and J 4 bases, leaving 10 bases between the germline ends. Per germline, CDR1 SGHDT and CDR2 YYEEEE. The CDR3: CASSLAGLLTGELFF. CDR3 coding DNA: TGTGCCAGCAGCTTGGCCGGACTCCTCACCGGGGAGCTGTTTTTT. Full variable domain (remainder filled in from reference TRBV5-6 and TRBJ2-2): DAGVTQSPTHLIKTRGQQVTLRCSPKSGHDTVSWYQQALGQGPQFIFQYYEEEERQRGNFPDRFSGHQFPNYSSELNVNALLLGDSALYLCASSLAGLLTGELFFGEGSRLTVL.

This clonotype came up a few times. V and J are TRBV7-6 and TRBJ1-6, with TRBD1 identical over 7 bases. The V and J ends lost 5 bases and 7 bases, in that order; junction bases with no gene match: 11. CDR1 is SGHVS, CDR2 FNYEAQ, per germline. The CDR3 loop spans 16 amino acids. The CDR3 nucleotides read TGTGCCAGCAGCCCACTTAACCGGGACAGCAATTCACCCCTCCACTTT. Translating gives CASSPLNRDSNSPLHF.

This clonotype was seen ten or more times. J is TRBJ2-7 and V is TRBV5-1; no firm D call. The CDR3 runs 12 residues. Trimming removed 4 bases from V and 3 bases from J, with 8 bases in between. Germline lookup yields CDR1 SGHRS and CDR2 YFSETQ. As DNA, the CDR3 is TGCGCCAGCAGCATCTCAGGCTACGAGCAGTACTTC. It specifies CASSISGYEQYF.

This clonotype showed up just a few times. This chain links TRBV7-9 with TRBJ2-7; D uncertain. CDR3 size: 13 residues. Germline-derived CDR1 and CDR2 are SEHNR and FQNEAQ (reference sequence). Trimming shortened V by 5 bases and J by 3 bases, and 11 bases separated the two germline ends. The CDR3 reads CASSDPDGYEQYV. The CDR3 DNA reads TGTGCCAGCAGCGACCCGGACGGCTACGAGCAGTACGTC.

This clonotype was seen more than once but under ten times. This chain joins TRBV10-3 and TRBJ2-1, with 7 positions matching TRBD2. Germline CDR1 reads ENHRY; CDR2 reads SYGVKD. The length of the CDR3 is 15 residues. After removal of 6 bases from V and 0 bases from J, the junction contained 5 bases not matched to a gene. The CDR3 loop reads CAIRASGSSYNEQFF. As DNA, the CDR3 is TGTGCCATCAGAGCTAGCGGTAGCTCCTACAATGAGCAGTTCTTC.

This clonotype was counted many times. The chain couples TRBV9 to TRBJ2-3; no definite D call. This CDR3 has 15 amino acids. The germline CDR1 and CDR2 sequences are SGDLS and YYNGEE. Trimming cost V 3 bases and J 0 bases, with 11 bases left between them. CDR3 loop: CASSAVTTSTDTQYF. CDR3 DNA: TGTGCCAGCAGCGCCGTTACAACTAGCACAGATACGCAGTATTTT.

In this sample, this clonotype turned up a few times. The rearrangement joins TRBV6-1 to TRBJ1-5; D is uncertain. Between the trimmed V and J ends, which lost 4 bases and 3 bases, there was a span of 7 bases. The CDR3 extends over 13 amino acids. Germline V gene sequence: CDR1 MNHNS, CDR2 SASEGT. The CDR3 DNA reads TGTGCCAGCAGTGCTGCGGACAATCAGCCCCAGCATTTT. It yields the protein CASSAADNQPQHF.

The sample holds many counts of this clonotype. This chain connects TRBV5-6 to TRBJ2-1, with D maybe TRBD2 (6 bases). This CDR3 contains 14 residues. The germline CDR1 and CDR2 sequences are SGHDT and YYEEEE. Trimming took 1 base from V and 6 from J, leaving 11 bases between them. The CDR3 nucleotides are TGTGCCAGCAGCTTGTCTAGCGCTTTCAATGAGCAGTTCTTC. This sequence encodes CASSLSSAFNEQFF.

The sample holds many counts of this clonotype. The rearrangement links TRBV12-3 or TRBV12-4 to TRBJ2-7; a possible D gene is TRBD2 (7 bases). The CDR3 runs 17 residues. The germline V and J ends were trimmed by 6 bases and 4 bases, with 25 bases remaining between them. CDR3 residues: CASRGMSETGGVYEQYF. Here the CDR3 DNA reads TGTGCCAGCAGGGGCATGTCCGAGACGGGGGGCGTATACGAGCAGTACTTC.

There are many counts of this clonotype. The chain links TRBV12-3 or TRBV12-4 to TRBJ1-6, with TRBD1 identical over 8 bases. V was clipped by 4 bases and J by 8 bases; unmatched bases: 4. The CDR3 is made up of 14 amino acids. The CDR3 sequence: CASSSTGGHSPLHF. The CDR3 coding sequence is TGTGCCAGCAGTTCCACAGGGGGGCATTCACCCCTCCACTTT.

The chain recombines TRBV6-1 with TRBJ2-7, with 7 bases aligning to TRBD2. Germline lookup yields CDR1 MNHNS and CDR2 SASEGT. This CDR3 contains 12 residues. V lost 1 base, J lost 11 bases, and 5 bases stayed unmatched. The CDR3 here is CASSEVTSAEYV. CDR3 DNA sequence: TGTGCCAGCAGTGAAGTCACTAGCGCCGAGTACGTC.

This clonotype was recorded a few times. The V gene is TRBV11-2, the J gene TRBJ2-5; D gene unclear. Germline CDR1 is SGHAT and CDR2 is FQNNGV. The CDR3 extends over 12 amino acids. V lost 0 bases and J 6 bases, leaving 5 bases between the germline ends. As DNA, the CDR3 is TGTGCCAGCAGCTTAGACCGGAAGACCCAGTACTTC. Encoded protein: CASSLDRKTQYF.